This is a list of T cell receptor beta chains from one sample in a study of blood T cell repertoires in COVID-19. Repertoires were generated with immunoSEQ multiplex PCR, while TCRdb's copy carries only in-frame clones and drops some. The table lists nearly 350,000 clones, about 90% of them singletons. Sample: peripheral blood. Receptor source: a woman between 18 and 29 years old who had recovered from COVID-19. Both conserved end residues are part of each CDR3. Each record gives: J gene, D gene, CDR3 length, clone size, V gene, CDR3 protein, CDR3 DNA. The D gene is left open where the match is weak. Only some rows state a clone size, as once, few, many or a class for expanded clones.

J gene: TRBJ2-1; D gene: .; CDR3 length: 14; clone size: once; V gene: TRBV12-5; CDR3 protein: CASGLVLRANEQFF; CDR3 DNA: TGTGCTAGTGGTTTGGTACTTCGTGCCAATGAGCAGTTCTTC
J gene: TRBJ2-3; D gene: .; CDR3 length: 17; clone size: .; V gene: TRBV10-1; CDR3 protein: CASSETLLGGSTDTQYF; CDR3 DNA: TGCGCCAGCAGTGAGACCTTACTAGGGGGATCGACAGATACGCAGTATTTT
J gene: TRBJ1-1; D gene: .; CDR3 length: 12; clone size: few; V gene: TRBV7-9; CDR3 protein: CASSLAGTEAFF; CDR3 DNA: TGTGCCAGCAGCTTAGCCGGCACTGAAGCTTTCTTT
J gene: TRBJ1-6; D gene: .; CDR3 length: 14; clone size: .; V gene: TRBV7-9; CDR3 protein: CASTSQGADSPLHF; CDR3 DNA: TGTGCCAGCACCTCACAGGGCGCGGATTCACCCCTCCACTTT
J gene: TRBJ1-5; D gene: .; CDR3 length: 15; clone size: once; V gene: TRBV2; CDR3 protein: CASSEEQIVHQPQHF; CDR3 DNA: TGTGCCAGCAGTGAGGAACAGATAGTCCACCAGCCCCAGCATTTT
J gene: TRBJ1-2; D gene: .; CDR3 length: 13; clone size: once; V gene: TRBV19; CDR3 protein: CASKSPLVGGYTF; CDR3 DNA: TGTGCCAGTAAAAGCCCCCTAGTTGGCGGCTACACCTTC
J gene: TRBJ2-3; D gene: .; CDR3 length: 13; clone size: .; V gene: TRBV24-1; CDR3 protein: CATSGAVGDTQYF; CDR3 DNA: TGTGCCACCAGTGGGGCCGTTGGAGATACGCAGTATTTT
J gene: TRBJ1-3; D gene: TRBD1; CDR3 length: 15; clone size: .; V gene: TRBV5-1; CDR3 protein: CASSSGQGAGNTIYF; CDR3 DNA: TGCGCCAGCAGCTCGGGACAGGGAGCAGGAAACACCATATATTTT
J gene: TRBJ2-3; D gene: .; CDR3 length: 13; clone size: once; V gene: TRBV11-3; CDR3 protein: CASSLDEAHTQYF; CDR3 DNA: TGTGCCAGCAGCTTAGATGAGGCCCATACGCAGTATTTT
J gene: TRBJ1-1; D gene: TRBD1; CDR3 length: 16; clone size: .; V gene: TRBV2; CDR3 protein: CASSTGTGNGDTEAFF; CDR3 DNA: TGTGCCAGCAGTACCGGGACAGGGAACGGGGACACTGAAGCTTTCTTT
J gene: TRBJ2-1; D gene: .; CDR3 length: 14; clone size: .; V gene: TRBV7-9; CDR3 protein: CASSPRGRYGKQFF; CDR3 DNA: TGTGCCAGCAGCCCCAGGGGAAGATATGGAAAGCAGTTCTTC
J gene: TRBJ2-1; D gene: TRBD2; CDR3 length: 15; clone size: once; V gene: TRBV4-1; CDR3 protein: CASSQTGLPYNEQFF; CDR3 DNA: TGCGCCAGCAGCCAAACGGGACTACCCTACAATGAGCAGTTCTTC
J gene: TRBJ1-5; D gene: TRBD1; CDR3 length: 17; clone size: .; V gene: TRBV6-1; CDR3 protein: CASSDSFDRGRNQPQHF; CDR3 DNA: TGTGCCAGCAGTGATTCCTTTGACAGGGGCCGCAATCAGCCCCAGCATTTT
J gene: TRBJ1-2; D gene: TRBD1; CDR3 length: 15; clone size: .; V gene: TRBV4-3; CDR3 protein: CASSLVDRGAAGYTF; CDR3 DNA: TGCGCCAGCAGCCTCGTCGACAGGGGTGCGGCTGGCTACACCTTC
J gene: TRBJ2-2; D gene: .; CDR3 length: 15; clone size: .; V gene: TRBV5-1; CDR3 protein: CASIPVSGNTGELFF; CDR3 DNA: TGCGCCAGCATCCCCGTATCGGGGAACACCGGGGAGCTGTTTTTT
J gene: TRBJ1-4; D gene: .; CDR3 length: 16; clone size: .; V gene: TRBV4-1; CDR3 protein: CASSLLDGSSNEKLFF; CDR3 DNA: TGCGCCAGCAGCCTCCTTGACGGGAGTTCTAATGAAAAACTGTTTTTT
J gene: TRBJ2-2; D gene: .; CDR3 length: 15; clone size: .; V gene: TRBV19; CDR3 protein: CASSRGLTNTGELFF; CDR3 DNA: TGTGCCAGTAGTAGGGGACTTACGAACACCGGGGAGCTGTTTTTT
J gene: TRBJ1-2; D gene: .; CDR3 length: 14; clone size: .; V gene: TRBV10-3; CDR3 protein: CAISEGQNIYGYTF; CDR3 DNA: TGTGCCATCAGTGAGGGACAAAATATCTATGGCTACACCTTC
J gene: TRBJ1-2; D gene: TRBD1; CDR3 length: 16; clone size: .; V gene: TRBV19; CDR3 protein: CASSSSSTGFNYGYTF; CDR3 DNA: TGTGCCAGTAGTTCCTCTTCGACAGGGTTTAACTATGGCTACACCTTC
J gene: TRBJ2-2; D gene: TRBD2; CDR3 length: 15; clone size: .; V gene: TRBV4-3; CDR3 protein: CASSQGREDYRELFF; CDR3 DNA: TGCGCCAGCAGCCAGGGTCGGGAGGATTACCGGGAGCTGTTTTTT